The 20 T cell receptor beta chains below all came from one sample that was sequenced in a study of T cell clonality in common variable immunodeficiency. Clones were read by immunoSEQ multiplex PCR, and TCRdb kept only the in-frame ones, dropping some. The profile covers 35,000 to 45,000 clones, none occurring a single time. Sequencing input: peripheral blood mononuclear cells. Source of these receptors: a person aged 18 to 75 in good health.

Many counts were recorded for this clone. The DNA ends 3 residues before the CDR3 does, and the rest of the CDR3 is filled in from the germline J gene. The rearrangement links TRBV20-1 to TRBJ2-5; D gene ambiguous. The germline gives CDR1 DFQATT, CDR2 SNEGSKA (reference sequence). The V end was cut by 3 bases, the J end by 5 bases, with 13 bases between. The CDR3 consists of 13 residues. The CDR3 loop is CSASDSPGETQYF. Partial CDR3 DNA: TGCAGTGCTAGCGATTCGCCCGGGGAGACC.

This clone has at least ten counts. The observed sequence ends 3 residues before the CDR3 terminus, with the missing tail filled in from the germline J gene. The V call is TRBV18, the J call TRBJ2-1; 10 bases are shared with TRBD2. In germline, CDR1 is KGHSH, CDR2 LQKENI. J gave up 1 base and V 5 bases, and 17 bases lay outside the gene matches. CDR3 length: 20 residues. Incomplete CDR3 DNA: TGTGCCAGCTCAACCCAGCGGATTAGCGGGAGGTTGCCATCCTACAATGAG. Its protein is CASSTQRISGRLPSYNE. The whole CDR3 sequence is CASSTQRISGRLPSYNEQFF.

The table lists this clone with many counts. Read coverage stops 3 residues before the CDR3 terminus; the germline J gene supplies the remainder. The V and J genes are TRBV7-2 and TRBJ2-2; no definite D call. The CDR3 has 15 residues. In germline, CDR1 is SGHTA, CDR2 FQGNSA. V lost 1 base and J 1 base, leaving 7 bases between the germline ends. The CDR3: CASSLVARNTGELFF. Partial CDR3 DNA: TGTGCCAGCAGCTTAGTCGCCAGGAACACCGGGGAG.

Remarks on this clone: The read ends 3 residues early relative to the CDR3; the germline J gene fills the gap. V is TRBV30 and J is TRBJ2-4; D remains ambiguous. The CDR3 runs 13 residues. Germline values: CDR1 GTSNPN, CDR2 SVGIG (reference sequence). The part of the CDR3 DNA that was read is TGTGCCTGGAGTACCGTTACCGCCTATGGT. Translation: CAWSTVTAYG. The full CDR3 protein reads CAWSTVTAYGQYF.

This clone was recorded at least ten times. The read halts 3 residues ahead of the CDR3 end, with the missing end drawn from the germline J gene. The chain employs TRBV6-1 and TRBJ2-1, with no clear D. V shed 0 bases and J shed 6 bases, with 3 bases lying between them. Germline CDR1 MNHNS, CDR2 SASEGT. The CDR3 is 12 amino acids. Here the CDR3 reads CASSEARNEQFF. The CDR3 DNA, read in part, is TGTGCCAGCAGTGAAGCCCGCAATGAG.

The table lists this clone with many counts. The read gets to within 3 residues of the CDR3 end, and the germline J gene fills in the rest. The chain uses TRBV5-6 and TRBJ1-4; 7 positions agree with TRBD1. The V and J ends lost 2 bases and 0 bases, in that order; junction bases with no gene match: 1. Germline assignment: CDR1 SGHDT and CDR2 YYEEEE. The CDR3 is 15 residues long. The CDR3: CASSLQGPTNEKLFF. CDR3 DNA (partial): TGTGCCAGCAGCTTACAGGGGCCAACTAATGAAAAA.

This clone was found many times. The read terminates 3 residues ahead of where the CDR3 ends, so the germline J gene completes it. The rearrangement joins TRBV29-1 to TRBJ2-1, with D possibly TRBD2 on 6 matching bases. Trimming pared 3 bases from V and 6 bases from J, leaving 12 bases between. The CDR3 is made up of 13 amino acids. CDR1 and CDR2 from the germline V gene are SQVTM and ANQGSEA. CDR3 region: CSVEGLLTNEQFF. The sequenced CDR3 bases are TGCAGCGTTGAGGGACTCTTAACCAATGAG.

This clone was picked up many times. The read falls 3 residues short of the CDR3 end, and the missing part is taken from the germline J gene. This sequence joins TRBV7-2 and TRBJ2-2; TRBD2 agrees at 10 bases. Germline-derived CDR1 and CDR2 are SGHTA and FQGNSA. J gave up 7 bases and V 8 bases, and 10 bases lay outside the gene matches. The CDR3 has 15 amino acids. The sequenced part of the CDR3 DNA is TGTGCCAGCGCGCCCCTAGCGGGAGTTGACGGGGAG. Protein product: CASAPLAGVDGE. The CDR3, in full, reads CASAPLAGVDGELFF. Full variable domain (outside the CDR3, taken from reference TRBV7-2 and TRBJ2-2): GAGVSQSPSNKVTEKGKDVELRCDPISGHTALYWYRQSLGQGLEFLIYFQGNSAPDKSGLPSDRFSAERTGGSVSTLTIQRTQQEDSAVYLCASAPLAGVDGELFFGEGSRLTVL.

This clone was seen ten or more times. From the germline J gene comes the end of the CDR3, since the read stops 3 residues before it. The rearrangement links TRBV7-3 to TRBJ1-6; a possible D gene is TRBD1 (5 bases). CDR3 length: 16 amino acids. Per germline, CDR1 SGHTA and CDR2 FQGTGA. Trimming left V 1 base short and J 4 bases short, with 11 bases between. The sequenced CDR3 bases are TGTGCCAGCAGCTTAAAACGGCCAGGGTATAATTCACCC. It encodes CASSLKRPGYNSP. The entire CDR3 sequence reads CASSLKRPGYNSPLHF.

This clone was found many times. Read coverage stops 3 residues before the CDR3 terminus; the germline J gene supplies the remainder. The chain has TRBV29-1 and TRBJ2-2, with 7 bases identical to TRBD1. The CDR3 has 15 residues. The V gene's germline CDR1 is SQVTM and CDR2 ANQGSEA. The V and J ends lost 5 bases and 3 bases, in that order; junction bases with no gene match: 9. The CDR3 sequence: CSVIIRDSYTGELFF. The part of the CDR3 DNA that was read is TGCAGCGTTATCATCAGGGACAGCTACACCGGGGAG.

This clone has at least ten counts. The sequence runs out 3 residues before the end of the CDR3; the remainder is reconstructed from the germline J gene. V is TRBV13 and J is TRBJ2-1, with 9 bases matching TRBD2. The ends lost 2 bases at V and 4 bases at J; junction bases unmatched: 3. The CDR3 has 15 amino acids. The germline gives CDR1 PRHDT, CDR2 FYEKMQ (reference sequence). CDR3 DNA (partial): TGTGCCAGCAGCTTACCTAGCGGGAATTACAATGAG. Its translation is CASSLPSGNYNE. The entire CDR3 protein reads CASSLPSGNYNEQFF. Based on the CDR3 plus reference TRBV13 and TRBJ2-1, the full variable domain is AAGVIQSPRHLIKEKRETATLKCYPIPRHDTVYWYQQGPGQDPQFLISFYEKMQSDKGSIPDRFSAQQFSDYHSELNMSSLELGDSALYFCASSLPSGNYNEQFFGPGTRLTVL.

This clone was detected ten times or more. Read data end 3 residues before the CDR3 end; the end is taken from the germline J gene. The chain recombines TRBV7-2 with TRBJ2-1; 13 bases match TRBD2. V gave up 3 bases and J gave up 9 bases; unmatched junction bases: 5. The germline V gene encodes CDR1 SGHTA and CDR2 FQGNSA. The CDR3 has 15 residues. The DNA read from the CDR3 is TGTGCCAGCAGCTTCACTAGCGGGGGGGCCTTTGAG. Encoded protein: CASSFTSGGAFE. The whole CDR3 is CASSFTSGGAFEQFF.

This clone was seen many times. From the germline J gene comes the end of the CDR3, since the read stops 3 residues before it. The chain employs TRBV5-6 and TRBJ2-1, with D perhaps TRBD2 (6 bases). The CDR3 covers 14 residues. The germline V gene has CDR1 SGHDT and CDR2 YYEEEE. Deletions cut 1 base from V and 5 bases from J, with 10 bases between. The covered CDR3 bases are TGTGCCAGCAGCTTGCTGGAGGGGCACAATGAG. This translates into CASSLLEGHNE. The CDR3 in its entirety is CASSLLEGHNEQFF. Using reference TRBV5-6 and TRBJ2-1 for the parts outside the CDR3, the full variable domain is DAGVTQSPTHLIKTRGQQVTLRCSPKSGHDTVSWYQQALGQGPQFIFQYYEEEERQRGNFPDRFSGHQFPNYSSELNVNALLLGDSALYLCASSLLEGHNEQFFGPGTRLTVL.

In this sample, this clone turned up many times. The read halts 3 residues ahead of the CDR3 end, with the missing end drawn from the germline J gene. This chain connects TRBV20-1 to TRBJ1-3, with 9 bases identical to TRBD1. This CDR3 has 14 residues. Germline CDR1 DFQATT, CDR2 SNEGSKA (reference sequence). J lost 1 base, V lost 6 bases, and 4 bases had no gene match. Partial CDR3 DNA: TGCAGTGCCCCGGACAGGGGTTCTGGAAACACC. Amino acid sequence: CSAPDRGSGNT. The entire CDR3 is CSAPDRGSGNTIYF.

At least ten counts were recorded for this clone. The missing CDR3 end, 3 residues past where the read stops, is filled in from the germline J gene. The rearrangement uses TRBV19 and TRBJ1-1, with TRBD1 matching over 7 bases. Germline assignment: CDR1 LNHDA and CDR2 SQIVND (reference sequence). Unmatched junction bases numbered 2, after V lost 7 bases and J lost 0 bases. The CDR3 spans 13 residues. The chain's CDR3 is CASKGQMNTEAFF. CDR3 bases read: TGTGCCAGTAAGGGACAGATGAACACTGAA.

This clone was counted ten times or more. The read comes to an end 3 residues before the CDR3 does, leaving the germline J gene to fill in the end. V usage is TRBV5-6 and J usage is TRBJ2-7; the match to TRBD1 covers 8 bases. CDR1 and CDR2 (germline): SGHDT, YYEEEE. V gave up 3 bases and J gave up 4 bases; unmatched junction bases: 0. The CDR3 runs 12 residues. The covered CDR3 bases are TGTGCCAGCAGCTGGACAGGGTACGAG. Its protein product is CASSWTGYE. The complete CDR3 protein is CASSWTGYEQYF.

This clone was observed many times. The read terminates 3 residues before the CDR3 end, so the remaining end is supplied by the germline J gene. The chain uses TRBV19 and TRBJ1-3, with D unclear. The CDR3 has 14 residues. V was trimmed by 5 bases and J by 0 bases, leaving 8 bases between them. CDR1 and CDR2 (germline): LNHDA, SQIVND (reference sequence). The sequenced CDR3 bases are TGTGCCAGTAGTTCTAGCAGCTCTGGAAACACC. Protein product: CASSSSSSGNT. The CDR3, in full, reads CASSSSSSGNTIYF.

In its sample, this clone was seen many times. Read data end 3 residues before the CDR3 end; the end is taken from the germline J gene. This chain connects TRBV20-1 to TRBJ2-1; D remains unclear. This CDR3 region has 13 residues. Trimming removed 3 bases at V and 8 bases at J, with 14 bases between. In germline, CDR1 is DFQATT, CDR2 SNEGSKA (reference sequence). This CDR3 is CSASALFSHEQFF. The CDR3 DNA, read in part, is TGCAGTGCTAGCGCACTATTTAGCCATGAG.

This clone was counted many times. The missing CDR3 end, 3 residues past where the read stops, is filled in from the germline J gene. The chain joins TRBV7-9 to TRBJ2-2, with D tentatively TRBD1 (6 bases). Deletions cut 4 bases from V and 4 bases from J, with 13 bases between. This CDR3 contains 15 residues. Germline CDR1 reads SEHNR; CDR2 reads FQNEAQ (reference sequence). This chain's CDR3 is CASSSKQGFTGELFF. The CDR3 DNA, read in part, is TGTGCCAGCAGCTCAAAACAGGGCTTCACCGGGGAG.

The sample holds many counts of this clone. The read ends 3 residues before the CDR3 terminus; that terminus is restored from the germline J gene. This chain uses TRBV19 with TRBJ1-5, with 7 nucleotides matching TRBD1. The length of the CDR3 is 17 residues. V trimming: 5 bases; J trimming: 0 bases; junction bases outside the gene matches: 10. CDR1 and CDR2 (germline): LNHDA, SQIVND (reference sequence). The DNA read from the CDR3 is TGTGCCAGTAGTCGAGGGGCAGGGGGGATTAGCAATCAGCCC. Protein sequence: CASSRGAGGISNQP. The full CDR3 is CASSRGAGGISNQPQHF.